A selection of T cell receptor beta chains follows, all from one sample in a study of OX40 agonist ivuxolimab in advanced cancers. Sequencing used immunoSEQ multiplex PCR; TCRdb keeps in-frame clones, though not all of them. The data hold more than 6,000 clones, with approximately 80% observed a single time. Sequenced here: CD4+ or CD8+ T cells sorted from blood, sampled in a trial of the OX40 agonist ivuxolimab. The receptors shown here come from an adult with an advanced solid tumor such as melanoma, head and neck, liver or kidney cancer. CDR3s include the opening cysteine and the closing phenylalanine or tryptophan. The D gene is left open where the match is weak. Part of the rows lack a size; the others show once, few, many or a class for expanded clones.

v_call	d_call	clone_size	j_call	cdr3_nt	cdr3_aa
TRBV5-4	TRBD1	NA	TRBJ1-1	TGTGCCAGCAGCGACCGGGACAGGGGTGGGGGCACTGAAGCTTTCTTT	CASSDRDRGGGTEAFF
TRBV4-3	TRBD1	NA	TRBJ1-4	TGCGCCAGCAGCCAAGAAGTAGGGACAGGGGGGGAAAAACTGTTTTTT	CASSQEVGTGGEKLFF
TRBV5-6	TRBD1	NA	TRBJ2-3	TGTGCCAGCAGCCCCCCCGGGACAGGGAAAGCAGATACGCAGTATTTT	CASSPPGTGKADTQYF
TRBV6-1	NA	NA	TRBJ1-2	TGTGCCAGCAGTGAGGGACCGCTGCTTTGGGGAGGCTACACCTTC	CASSEGPLLWGGYTF
TRBV13	NA	NA	TRBJ2-5	TGTGCCAGCAGCTCAAGGACTAAAGAGACCCAGTACTTC	CASSSRTKETQYF
TRBV4-1	NA	NA	TRBJ1-3	TGCGCCAGCAGCCTCGGAGGCTCTGGAAACACCATATATTTT	CASSLGGSGNTIYF
TRBV7-9	NA	NA	TRBJ2-1	TGTGCCAGCAGCTCCGGCCGGGGCCCCTCCTACAATGAGCAGTTCTTC	CASSSGRGPSYNEQFF
TRBV9	NA	NA	TRBJ1-5	TGTGCCAGCAGCGTAGACGGGGGCCATCAGCCCCAGCATTTT	CASSVDGGHQPQHF
TRBV7-9	NA	NA	TRBJ2-7	TGTGCCAGCAGTCTGGTACGGGACATAAACTCGGACGAGCAGTACTTC	CASSLVRDINSDEQYF
TRBV4-1	TRBD2	NA	TRBJ2-1	TGCGCCAGCAGCCAAGGGGGTAGCGGGGGTGCCTACAATGAGCAGTTCTTC	CASSQGGSGGAYNEQFF
TRBV2	NA	NA	TRBJ2-5	TGTGCCAGCAGTGAAGCTCGGCGGCTCCAAGAGACCCAGTACTTC	CASSEARRLQETQYF
TRBV12-5	NA	NA	TRBJ2-7	TGTGCTAGTGGTTTGGCGGGATACGAGCAGTACTTC	CASGLAGYEQYF
TRBV6-5	NA	NA	TRBJ2-1	TGTGCCAGCAGTTACCTCGGATTCGCGTCCTACAATGAGCAGTTCTTC	CASSYLGFASYNEQFF
TRBV7-9	NA	NA	TRBJ2-7	TGTGCCAGCAGCGCACCCACAGGACTCACCTACGAGCAGTACTTC	CASSAPTGLTYEQYF
TRBV4-3	NA	NA	TRBJ1-1	TGCGCCAGCAGCCAAGAGGGGGCCTACACTGAAGCTTTCTTT	CASSQEGAYTEAFF
TRBV7-2	TRBD1	few	TRBJ1-1	TGTGCCAGCAGCTTAGGGACAGGGGAGATGTTTCAAGCTTTCTTT	CASSLGTGEMFQAFF
TRBV19	NA	NA	TRBJ2-5	TGTGCCAGTAGTATAGAATCGCCCAGGGGAGAGACCCAGTACTTC	CASSIESPRGETQYF
TRBV27	NA	NA	TRBJ2-1	TGTGCCAGCATGAAGGGCGGTGAGCAGTTCTTC	CASMKGGEQFF
TRBV11-3	NA	NA	TRBJ1-1	TGTGCCAGCAGCGTAGGGGCTGGCACTGAAGCTTTCTTT	CASSVGAGTEAFF
TRBV27	TRBD1	NA	TRBJ2-7	TGTGCCAGCAGTTTCGGGACAGGGATCTACGAGCAGTACTTC	CASSFGTGIYEQYF
TRBV5-6	NA	few	TRBJ2-1	TGTGCCAGCGGACTCGGGACACTTCCCTACAATGAGCAGTTCTTC	CASGLGTLPYNEQFF
TRBV2	NA	NA	TRBJ2-3	TGTGCCAGCAGTTGGGGGGCGGGGCTTTATACTAGCACAGATACGCAGTATTTT	CASSWGAGLYTSTDTQYF
TRBV2	NA	NA	TRBJ1-2	TGTGCCAGCAGTGAAGCCGTACAGGGAATTAACTATGGCTACACCTTC	CASSEAVQGINYGYTF
TRBV5-6	NA	NA	TRBJ1-1	TGTGCCGGCAGCTGGGGACGGACGTTTGAAGCTTTCTTT	CAGSWGRTFEAFF
TRBV7-3	TRBD2	NA	TRBJ2-1	TGTGCCAGTGGGACTAGCGGATACAATGAGCAGTTCTTC	CASGTSGYNEQFF
TRBV7-9	NA	NA	TRBJ2-5	TGTGCCAGCAGCTTAGGGGTAGAGACCCAGTACTTC	CASSLGVETQYF
TRBV19	NA	NA	TRBJ2-7	TGTGCCAGTAGTTACTCAAGCTCCTACGAGCAGTACTTC	CASSYSSSYEQYF
TRBV5-6	NA	NA	TRBJ1-2	TGTGCCAGCAGCTTAGGGTATGGCTACACCTTC	CASSLGYGYTF
TRBV29-1	NA	NA	TRBJ2-7	TGCAGCGCCGCTGTGGGGGGCGAGCAGTACTTC	CSAAVGGEQYF
TRBV7-7	TRBD1	NA	TRBJ2-3	TGTGCCAGCAGCGAAGGGGGCAGCACAGATACGCAGTATTTT	CASSEGGSTDTQYF
TRBV27	NA	NA	TRBJ1-1	TGTGCCAGCAGTTTCACCCTCATTGGGAACACTGAAGCTTTCTTT	CASSFTLIGNTEAFF
TRBV14	NA	NA	TRBJ2-3	TGTGCCAGCAGCCAAGTGGCAGGGGTGGCAGATACGCAGTATTTT	CASSQVAGVADTQYF
TRBV6-4	NA	NA	TRBJ1-2	TGTGCCACCCGAGGGGGGCCCCACTATGGCTACACCTTC	CATRGGPHYGYTF
TRBV4-1	TRBD2	NA	TRBJ2-2	TGCGCCAGCAGCCAAGGGCTAGCGGGGGGAACCGGGGAGCTGTTTTTT	CASSQGLAGGTGELFF
TRBV9	TRBD1	NA	TRBJ1-1	TGTGCCAGCAGCGGCGGACAGGAATACACTGAAGCTTTCTTT	CASSGGQEYTEAFF
TRBV4-3	NA	few	TRBJ1-5	TGCGCCAGCAGCCAGGGGACTTATAGCAATCAGCCCCAGCATTTT	CASSQGTYSNQPQHF
TRBV5-5	NA	NA	TRBJ1-3	TGTGCCAGCAGCCCAGGGGCTGGAAACACCATATATTTT	CASSPGAGNTIYF
TRBV29-1	NA	NA	TRBJ2-1	TGCAGCGTTGTTGAAAGCTCCTACAATGAGCAGTTCTTC	CSVVESSYNEQFF
TRBV5-5	NA	NA	TRBJ1-2	TGTGCCAGCAGCCCGGCGGGGGAACTCTATGGCTACACCTTC	CASSPAGELYGYTF
TRBV5-6	NA	few	TRBJ2-7	TGTGCCAGCAGCCGGATGGGCGAGCAGTACTTC	CASSRMGEQYF
TRBV19	TRBD1	NA	TRBJ1-5	TGTGCCAGTAGTATGGGGACAGCTTATAGCAATCAGCCCCAGCATTTT	CASSMGTAYSNQPQHF
TRBV29-1	TRBD2	NA	TRBJ2-3	TGCAGCGCCGGGGGGGATACGCAGTATTTT	CSAGGDTQYF
TRBV6-5	NA	NA	TRBJ2-1	TGTGCCAGCTGCCCCGGGACCGCTGATTTCAATGAGCAGTTCTTC	CASCPGTADFNEQFF
TRBV5-1	TRBD2	NA	TRBJ2-1	TGCGCCAGCAGCTCCGAGGACGGCGGGGGGTTCTTC	CASSSEDGGGFF
TRBV19	TRBD1	NA	TRBJ2-5	TGTGCCAGTAGTCAGACAGGGAACCAAGAGACCCAGTACTTC	CASSQTGNQETQYF
TRBV13	NA	NA	TRBJ2-1	TGTGCCAGCAGCTTAGACAGGGTCAATGAGCAGTTCTTC	CASSLDRVNEQFF
TRBV2	NA	NA	TRBJ2-7	TGTGCCAGCAGGGGGGCCCTCTACGAGCAGTACTTC	CASRGALYEQYF
TRBV19	TRBD1	NA	TRBJ1-1	TGTGCCAGTAGTGGAACCGGGACAGGTGATACTGAAGCTTTCTTT	CASSGTGTGDTEAFF